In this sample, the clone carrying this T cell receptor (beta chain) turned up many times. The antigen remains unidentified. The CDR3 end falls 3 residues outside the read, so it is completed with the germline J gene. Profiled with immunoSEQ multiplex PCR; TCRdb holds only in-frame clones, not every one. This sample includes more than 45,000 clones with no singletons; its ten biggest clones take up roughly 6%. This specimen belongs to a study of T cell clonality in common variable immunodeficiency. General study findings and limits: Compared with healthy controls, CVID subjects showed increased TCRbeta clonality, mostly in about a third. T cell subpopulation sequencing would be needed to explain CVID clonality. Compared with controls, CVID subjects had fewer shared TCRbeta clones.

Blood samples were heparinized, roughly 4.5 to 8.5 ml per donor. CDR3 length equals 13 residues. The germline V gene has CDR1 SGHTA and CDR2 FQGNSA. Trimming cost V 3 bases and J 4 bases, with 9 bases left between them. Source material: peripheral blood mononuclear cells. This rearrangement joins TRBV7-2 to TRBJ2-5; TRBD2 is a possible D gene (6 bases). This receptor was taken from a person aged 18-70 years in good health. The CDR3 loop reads CASSFGTRETQYF. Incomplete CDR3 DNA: TGTGCCAGCAGCTTCGGGACTCGAGAGACC.